Sequencing of this T cell receptor beta chain was carried out in a study of blood T cell repertoires in COVID-19. Study context: There were acute and convalescent COVID-19 samples, and they came from the United States, Italy and Spain. In each case, the material was cDNA or gDNA derived from T cells, B-cell-depleted T cells, or PBMCs.

The CDR3 is 13 residues long. CDR1 and CDR2 from the germline V gene are WSHSY and SAAADI. V lost 8 bases, J lost 3 bases, and 6 bases stayed unmatched. Study processing details: Nucleated cell number was recorded as an estimate derived from reference gene primer amplification. The repertoire was sequenced with immunoSEQ multiplex PCR; TCRdb's copy has only in-frame clones and lacks some. V, J and clone size were drawn from that table, and D and trimming were deduced from the DNA. The sample shows about 160,000 clones, roughly 80% of them seen only once. The specimen was peripheral blood. This receptor was identified in a man between 60 and 75 years old with acute or convalescent COVID-19. The chain recombines TRBV10-2 with TRBJ2-7; TRBD1 aligns across 8 bases. CDR3 DNA sequence: TGCGCCAGCGCGACAGGGGCAGGCTACGAGCAGTACTTC. As protein: CASATGAGYEQYF.